The rows below give T cell receptor beta chains drawn from one sample of a study of shared clonotypes between healthy human individuals. Libraries were prepared by immunoSEQ multiplex PCR; TCRdb keeps only in-frame clonotypes and omits some of them. The repertoire consists of fewer than 500,000 clones, with over 75% occurring once and the leading ten covering around 12%. The sample comprised PBMCs. All receptors derive from a woman aged 40 to 50 in good health. Some clones in this sample may be carry-over from other donors' samples. Both conserved end residues are part of each CDR3. D genes are given only for firm matches.

CASSLALTGPVGEQYF | TRBJ2-7 | 16 | . | TRBV7-9
CASSQRPSRLALADEQFF | TRBJ2-1 | 18 | TRBD2 | TRBV5-4
CASSLEGNEQYF | TRBJ2-7 | 12 | . | TRBV5-1
CASSLDKTPDTQYF | TRBJ2-3 | 14 | . | TRBV5-1
CASSYSGTSSETQYF | TRBJ2-5 | 15 | TRBD2 | TRBV5-1
CASQRDYTDTQYF | TRBJ2-3 | 13 | TRBD2 | TRBV7-2
CASSLRRFQGSGELFF | TRBJ2-2 | 16 | . | TRBV28
CASTTDGSPNTGELFF | TRBJ2-2 | 16 | . | TRBV5-4
CASSTVPDLSYEQYF | TRBJ2-7 | 15 | . | TRBV5-1
CASSIRDIAFTDTQYF | TRBJ2-3 | 16 | . | TRBV2
CASSFTYSDATAFF | TRBJ1-1 | 14 | . | TRBV27
CASSGTGVGPTGELFF | TRBJ2-2 | 16 | TRBD1 | TRBV2
CAWSVGAGENTIYF | TRBJ1-3 | 14 | . | TRBV30
CSVIQGARSNQPQHF | TRBJ1-5 | 15 | TRBD1 | TRBV29-1
CASSMIAQRETQYF | TRBJ2-5 | 14 | . | TRBV19
CASSESVVTSGGFSYEQYF | TRBJ2-7 | 19 | TRBD2 | TRBV6-1
CASSLYGTDYGYTF | TRBJ1-2 | 14 | TRBD1 | TRBV11-2
CASSAQETQYF | TRBJ2-5 | 11 | . | TRBV5-1
CASSYAGRGANEKLFF | TRBJ1-4 | 16 | . | TRBV4-1
CASSLESSGSYNEQFF | TRBJ2-1 | 16 | TRBD2 | TRBV5-1
CASSKSPDGSSPYEQYF | TRBJ2-7 | 17 | . | TRBV5-1
CASSMAVGGRSSYNEQFF | TRBJ2-1 | 18 | . | TRBV19
CASSAEPSHVQYF | TRBJ2-5 | 13 | . | TRBV7-3
CASSPGGRGSNQPQHF | TRBJ1-5 | 16 | . | TRBV18
CASNLQGAQPQHF | TRBJ1-5 | 13 | TRBD1 | TRBV6-1
CASSGDTSGYNEQFF | TRBJ2-1 | 15 | TRBD2 | TRBV6-4
CASSVRQAGNTIYF | TRBJ1-3 | 14 | . | TRBV9
CASSEELAAYNEQFF | TRBJ2-1 | 15 | TRBD2 | TRBV7-3